A single sample is the source of the 5 T cell receptor beta chains below, sequenced in a study of vaccination effects on CD4 cells after COVID-19. Profiling relied on immunoSEQ multiplex PCR, and the TCRdb table lists in-frame clones only, not all of them. The sample has fewer than 40,000 clones, approximately 84% seen once. These receptors lack a known antigen. Using viral peptide pools, the ViraFEST assay grew out antigen-specific CD4+ T cells prior to sequencing. The culture ran for approximately 10 days before CD4+ T cells were isolated. Either the BNT162b2 or mRNA-1273 vaccine was given to participants in two doses. Sequenced material: CD4+ T cells from PBMCs cultured with HCoV-NL63 spike peptides, taken after COVID-19 vaccination. These receptor sequences come from a human donor who received a COVID-19 vaccine. Some clones in this sample may be carry-over from other donors' samples.

The chain couples TRBV5-4 to TRBJ2-5, with 7 bases matching TRBD2. The V gene end was trimmed by 4 bases and the J gene end by 2 bases; junction bases not matched to a gene: 8. This CDR3 has 15 amino acids. The germline gives CDR1 SGHNT, CDR2 YYREEE (reference sequence). CDR3 protein: CASSVGGTTQETQYF. CDR3 in DNA: TGTGCCAGCAGCGTGGGAGGGACTACACAAGAGACCCAGTACTTC.

J is TRBJ2-1 and V is TRBV30; 9 nucleotides align to TRBD2. Germline V CDR1 and CDR2: GTSNPN, SVGIG (reference sequence). J gave up 7 bases and V 3 bases, and 7 bases lay outside the gene matches. The CDR3 spans 14 residues. For the CDR3, the DNA is TGTGCCTGGAGAGGGCGGGGGGGCTTAAATGAGCAGTTCTTC. This gives the protein CAWRGRGGLNEQFF.

The V call is TRBV5-5, the J call TRBJ1-1, with TRBD1 identical over 7 bases. In germline, CDR1 is SGHKS, CDR2 YYEKEE (reference sequence). The CDR3 loop spans 14 amino acids. The V gene end was trimmed by 1 base and the J gene end by 2 bases; junction bases not matched to a gene: 2. The CDR3 sequence: CASSLWDSNTEAFF. The CDR3 nucleotides are TGTGCCAGCAGCTTGTGGGACAGCAACACTGAAGCTTTCTTT.

The chain recombines TRBV29-1 with TRBJ1-1; 9 bases are a match to TRBD1. The CDR3 covers 12 residues. V shed 7 bases and J 3 bases; nucleotides not matched to a gene: 3. Germline loops: CDR1 SQVTM, CDR2 ANQGSEA. The CDR3 nucleotides read TGCAGCGGGGACAGGGTGGACACTGAAGCTTTCTTT. The encoded protein is CSGDRVDTEAFF.

This CDR3 is CASKPGQGAKNIQYF. The DNA of the CDR3 is TGTGCCAGCAAACCGGGACAGGGAGCCAAAAACATTCAGTACTTC. The V gene is TRBV6-5, the J gene TRBJ2-4; 9 bases match TRBD1. Trimming took 7 bases from V and 0 from J; bases not matched to a gene: 4. In germline, CDR1 is MNHEY, CDR2 SVGAGI. The CDR3 sequence is 15 residues long.